This passage covers 27 T cell receptor beta chains from one sample sequenced in a study of identical twins. In TCRdb, the 5' RACE reads were re-called with MiXCR into one record per CDR3 protein. The sample consists of just under 650,000 distinct CDR3 sequences, less than 9% of them appearing once. This same sample was also part of a study on yellow fever vaccine responses in identical twins.

The specimen sequenced was PBMCs. Receptors originate from a woman younger than 30 in good health.

This clonotype turned up a few times. This chain links TRBV18 with TRBJ2-2; D perhaps matches TRBD2 (5 bases). From germline, CDR1 is KGHSH and CDR2 LQKENI. V gave up 2 bases and J gave up 6 bases, with 19 bases separating them. This CDR3 spans 17 amino acids. CDR3 sequence reads: CASSPVLYRDLPGELFF. In DNA form, the CDR3 reads TGTGCCAGCTCACCAGTTCTCTACCGGGATCTGCCCGGGGAGCTGTTTTTT.

The rearrangement joins TRBV6-1 to TRBJ1-5, with a weak D call TRBD1 (5 bases). Trimming took off 6 bases at V and 0 bases at J, with 12 bases between the two ends. This CDR3 has 15 residues. Per germline, CDR1 MNHNS and CDR2 SASEGT. Here the CDR3 DNA reads TGTGCCAGCAGCGGGACGGCTAATAGCAATCAGCCCCAGCATTTT. Its translation: CASSGTANSNQPQHF.

The CDR3 loop reads CASSLLISGKTGELFF. The CDR3 DNA sequence: TGCGCCAGCAGCTTGTTAATTAGCGGGAAAACCGGGGAGCTGTTTTTT. The rearrangement links TRBV5-1 to TRBJ2-2; 8 nucleotides align to TRBD2. CDR1 is SGHRS, CDR2 YFSETQ, per germline. V shed 1 base and J 5 bases; nucleotides not matched to a gene: 7. There are 16 residues in the CDR3.

CDR3 sequence (DNA): TGCGCCAGCAGCTTGGCCGTCGGGGTCAACACCGGGGAGCTGTTTTTT. Amino acids: CASSLAVGVNTGELFF. This chain uses TRBV5-1 with TRBJ2-2, with D maybe TRBD2 (5 bases). V was shortened by 0 bases and J by 2 bases, with 11 bases between the two germline ends. Germline V CDR1 and CDR2: SGHRS, YFSETQ. The CDR3 has 16 residues. The full variable domain, its missing parts supplied by reference TRBV5-1 and TRBJ2-2, is KAGVTQTPRYLIKTRGQQVTLSCSPISGHRSVSWYQQTPGQGLQFLFEYFSETQRNKGNFPGRFSGRQFSNSRSEMNVSTLELGDSALYLCASSLAVGVNTGELFFGEGSRLTVL.

This chain uses TRBV28 with TRBJ1-5; a weak D match, TRBD1 (6 bases). CDR1 is MDHEN and CDR2 is SYDVKM in the germline V gene. Between the trimmed V and J ends, which lost 3 bases and 4 bases, there was a span of 10 bases. The CDR3 loop spans 14 amino acids. DNA for the CDR3: TGTGCCAGCAGTTTGCAGGGGATAAATCAGCCCCAGCATTTT. It specifies CASSLQGINQPQHF.

This clonotype was seen a handful of times. The chain recombines TRBV7-9 with TRBJ2-1; D is possibly TRBD2 (6 bases). CDR3 length: 14 residues. V shed 0 bases and J shed 8 bases, with 11 bases lying between them. The germline V gene has CDR1 SEHNR and CDR2 FQNEAQ (reference sequence). In DNA, the CDR3 is TGTGCCAGCAGCTTAGCTATAGCTAGCGATGAGCAGTTCTTC. Its protein is CASSLAIASDEQFF.

This clonotype was detected only once. A read error is possible here, since a much larger clone lies one base away. The V call is TRBV5-8, the J call TRBJ2-3; no definite D call. The germline CDR1 and CDR2 sequences are SGHTS and YDEGEE. The CDR3 sequence is 13 residues long. The DNA for the CDR3 is TGTGCCAGCAGGGGGTTAAGCACAGATACGGAGTATTTT. It encodes CASRGLSTDTEYF. The full variable domain, its missing parts supplied by reference TRBV5-8 and TRBJ2-3, is EAGVTQSPTHLIKTRGQQATLRCSPISGHTSVYWYQQALGLGLQFLLWYDEGEERNRGNFPPRFSGRQFPNYSSELNVNALELEDSALYLCASRGLSTDTEYFGPGTRLTVL.

This clonotype occurred a few times. This chain links TRBV7-6 with TRBJ2-5; 7 positions agree with TRBD2. From germline, CDR1 is SGHVS and CDR2 FNYEAQ. The CDR3 consists of 16 residues. V gave up 4 bases and J gave up 3 bases; unmatched junction bases: 11. The CDR3 DNA reads TGTGCCAGCAGCTCGTTCCGGGGAGGGCCGGAAGAGACCCAGTACTTC. Translating gives CASSSFRGGPEETQYF.

This clonotype has more than one count but fewer than ten. The chain couples TRBV5-6 to TRBJ2-1, with TRBD1 identical over 9 bases. Germline V gene lookup returns CDR1 SGHDT and CDR2 YYEEEE. V shed 3 bases, J shed 7 bases, and the junction held 5 bases outside the gene matches. CDR3 length: 14 amino acids. For the CDR3, the DNA is TGTGCCAGCAGCTGGGGACAGGGACCAAATGAGCAGTTCTTC. This codes for CASSWGQGPNEQFF.

Ten or more counts support this clonotype. The chain couples TRBV12-3 or TRBV12-4 to TRBJ2-2, with TRBD2 matching over 8 bases. After removal of 1 base from V and 4 bases from J, the junction contained 2 bases not matched to a gene. The CDR3 has 15 residues. The CDR3 region is CASSLVREGTGELFF. Here the CDR3 DNA reads TGTGCCAGCAGTTTAGTACGGGAGGGCACCGGGGAGCTGTTTTTT.

This clonotype was counted many times. The V gene is TRBV11-3, the J gene TRBJ2-1; 8 positions match TRBD2. Trimming at V came to 6 bases and at J to 0 bases, leaving 4 bases not matched to a gene. This CDR3 is built from 15 residues. Germline V gene data show CDR1 as SGHNT and CDR2 as YENEEA. Here the CDR3 DNA reads TGTGCCAGCAGGGAGCGGGGGTCCTCCTACAATGAGCAGTTCTTC. This gives the protein CASRERGSSYNEQFF.

This clonotype was observed a handful of times. This sequence joins TRBV12-3 or TRBV12-4 and TRBJ2-5, with TRBD1 identical over 7 bases. V lost 3 bases and J lost 5; bases outside the gene matches: 6. CDR3 length: 14 amino acids. The CDR3 region has the DNA TGTGCCAGCAGTTTTTTTGACAGGGATGAGACCCAGTACTTC. It encodes CASSFFDRDETQYF.

This chain's CDR3 is CASSQEGLAARRDTQYF. The CDR3 DNA is TGTGCCAGCAGCCAAGAAGGACTAGCGGCGCGCCGAGATACGCAGTATTTT. The genes are TRBV3-1 and TRBJ2-3; 10 bases fit TRBD2. This CDR3 has 17 amino acids. V shed 0 bases, J shed 5 bases, and the junction held 8 bases outside the gene matches. Germline V gene lookup returns CDR1 LGHDT and CDR2 YNNKEL (reference sequence).

The chain joins TRBV7-6 to TRBJ2-2; 9 bases align to TRBD1. The CDR3 runs to 15 residues. Trimming at V came to 5 bases and at J to 4 bases, leaving 5 bases not matched to a gene. Germline CDR1 is SGHVS and CDR2 is FNYEAQ. The DNA for the CDR3 is TGTGCCAGCAGCCGGGACAGGGCCATCACCGGGGAGCTGTTTTTT. This translates into CASSRDRAITGELFF. Filled out from reference TRBV7-6 and TRBJ2-2, the complete variable domain reads GAGVSQSPRYKVTKRGQDVALRCDPISGHVSLYWYRQALGQGPEFLTYFNYEAQQDKSGLPNDRFSAERPEGSISTLTIQRTEQRDSAMYRCASSRDRAITGELFFGEGSRLTVL.

This clonotype has ten or more counts. The gene calls are TRBV5-6 and TRBJ2-1; 10 bases are a match to TRBD2. Looked up from germline, CDR1 is SGHDT and CDR2 is YYEEEE. V trimming: 3 bases; J trimming: 16 bases; junction bases outside the gene matches: 7. The CDR3 totals 12 residues. The CDR3 protein is CASSSRTSGGFF. The CDR3 DNA sequence: TGTGCCAGCAGCTCGAGGACTAGCGGAGGTTTCTTC. Complete variable domain (other parts from reference TRBV5-6 and TRBJ2-1): DAGVTQSPTHLIKTRGQQVTLRCSPKSGHDTVSWYQQALGQGPQFIFQYYEEEERQRGNFPDRFSGHQFPNYSSELNVNALLLGDSALYLCASSSRTSGGFFGPGTRLTVL.

This clonotype was counted only a few times. The chain carries TRBV29-1 and TRBJ2-7; D may be TRBD1 (5 bases). From germline, CDR1 is SQVTM and CDR2 ANQGSEA. CDR3 length: 11 residues. Trimming removed 7 bases at V and 1 base at J, with 8 bases between. For the CDR3, the DNA is TGCAGCGGTCAGGGTTCCTACGAGCAGTACTTC. Translated: CSGQGSYEQYF.

The chain couples TRBV23-1 to TRBJ2-4, with 7 bases fitting TRBD1. TRBV23-1 is classed as an ORF, of uncertain function. V trimming: 0 bases; J trimming: 0 bases; junction bases outside the gene matches: 8. The CDR3 is made up of 18 amino acids. Here the CDR3 DNA reads TGCGCCAGCAGTCAATCCACCCCGGACAGGCTAGCCAAAAACATTCAGTACTTC. This sequence encodes CASSQSTPDRLAKNIQYF.

This clonotype has just a few counts. V and J are TRBV2 and TRBJ2-2; tentative D call: TRBD2 (7 bases). The CDR3 extends over 15 amino acids. Per the germline V gene, CDR1 is SNHLY and CDR2 is FYNNEI. Between the trimmed V and J ends, which lost 4 bases and 6 bases, there was a span of 15 bases. The CDR3 sequence: CASSALGGRPGELFF. The CDR3 bases are TGTGCCAGCAGTGCCCTCGGGGGGCGGCCCGGGGAGCTGTTTTTT.

The V and J genes are TRBV15 and TRBJ2-7; D gene unclear. Germline V gene data show CDR1 as LNHNV and CDR2 as YYDKDF (reference sequence). The CDR3 consists of 14 residues. The V and J ends lost 0 bases and 2 bases respectively, with 8 bases between them. CDR3 residues: CATSRDTGTYEQYF. As DNA, the CDR3 is TGTGCCACCAGCAGAGATACGGGCACCTACGAGCAGTACTTC.

This clonotype was seen many times. This chain's CDR3 is CSARDRDFGADTQYF. The CDR3 DNA reads TGCAGTGCTAGAGACCGGGACTTTGGGGCAGATACGCAGTATTTT. This chain joins TRBV20-1 and TRBJ2-3; a weak D match, TRBD2 (6 bases). The V end was cut by 0 bases, the J end by 4 bases, with 14 bases between. Germline CDR1 reads DFQATT; CDR2 reads SNEGSKA (reference sequence). The CDR3 totals 15 residues.

Ten or more counts support this clonotype. The chain employs TRBV6-1 and TRBJ2-1; TRBD2 aligns across 12 bases. The CDR3 length is 16 residues. Germline V lookup: CDR1 MNHNS, CDR2 SASEGT. Unmatched junction bases numbered 9, after V lost 6 bases and J lost 6 bases. The CDR3: CASSSTRLAGANEQFF. In DNA, the CDR3 is TGTGCCAGCAGCTCCACCCGACTAGCGGGAGCCAATGAGCAGTTCTTC.

This clonotype was seen a few times. The chain joins TRBV2 to TRBJ2-1, with 10 bases lining up with TRBD2. The junction had 2 bases not matched to a gene; V was cut back by 4 bases and J by 5 bases. The CDR3 runs 14 residues. Germline lookup yields CDR1 SNHLY and CDR2 FYNNEI. DNA of the CDR3: TGTGCCAGCAGTGTGCTAGCGGGGGACAATGAGCAGTTCTTC. Its translation is CASSVLAGDNEQFF. Complete variable domain (other parts from reference TRBV2 and TRBJ2-1): EPEVTQTPSHQVTQMGQEVILRCVPISNHLYFYWYRQILGQKVEFLVSFYNNEISEKSEIFDDQFSVERPDGSNFTLKIRSTKLEDSAMYFCASSVLAGDNEQFFGPGTRLTVL.

The gene calls are TRBV5-8 and TRBJ1-3; D remains ambiguous. The V end lost 1 base, the J end lost 4 bases, and 6 bases lay between the germline ends. The length of the CDR3 is 13 residues. The germline gives CDR1 SGHTS, CDR2 YDEGEE. In DNA, the CDR3 is TGTGCCAGCAGCTTGCGGGTCGGAAACACCATATATTTT. Translation: CASSLRVGNTIYF.

This clonotype was detected only a few times. The chain carries TRBV27 and TRBJ2-5; 11 nucleotides line up with TRBD2. The CDR3 is made up of 21 amino acids. Looked up from germline, CDR1 is MNHEY and CDR2 is SMNVEV (reference sequence). After removal of 6 bases from V and 5 bases from J, the junction contained 26 bases not matched to a gene. The CDR3 protein is CASSPQKVAAILAGGWETQYF. The DNA for the CDR3 is TGTGCCAGCAGCCCTCAAAAGGTCGCGGCTATTCTAGCGGGAGGCTGGGAGACCCAGTACTTC.

This clonotype was recorded a few times. J is TRBJ2-5 and V is TRBV4-2; D is perhaps TRBD1 (6 bases). From germline, CDR1 is LGHNA and CDR2 YNFKEQ. Trimming took off 0 bases at V and 5 bases at J, with 19 bases between the two ends. CDR3 length: 17 amino acids. The CDR3 DNA follows: TGTGCCAGCAGCCAAGAATCGAGACAGGTGGGGGTGGAGACCCAGTACTTC. The encoded protein is CASSQESRQVGVETQYF.

Many counts were recorded for this clonotype. V is TRBV10-3 and J is TRBJ2-1, with 13 positions matching TRBD2. CDR1 is ENHRY, CDR2 SYGVKD, per germline. The CDR3 contains 14 residues. V shed 5 bases and J 9 bases; nucleotides not matched to a gene: 4. CDR3 in DNA: TGTGCCATCAGTCAAAGACTAGCGGGAGGTGAGCAGTTCTTC. Its translation is CAISQRLAGGEQFF.

This clonotype was recorded a few times. The chain has TRBV6-2 or TRBV6-3 and TRBJ2-1, with D hard to call. CDR1 and CDR2 (germline): MNHEY, SVGEGT. CDR3 length: 13 residues. Trimming shortened V by 3 bases and J by 7 bases, and 10 bases separated the two germline ends. The CDR3 DNA sequence: TGTGCCAGCAGTTATAGTCTAGGGAATGAGCAGTTCTTC. Protein sequence: CASSYSLGNEQFF.